This T cell receptor (beta chain) was captured by sequencing in a study of T cell repertoires in cytomegalovirus infection. TCRdb re-derived calls from the reads in MiXCR, one entry per CDR3 protein. The profile shows 400,000 to 600,000 distinct CDR3 sequences, 40% to 50% of them singletons. Concerning this clonotype: Antigen: not known.

V was clipped by 4 bases and J by 3 bases; unmatched bases: 9. CDR3 length: 16 amino acids. The sample was cultured PBMCs, taken from culture after CMV antigen stimulation. V gene TRBV12-3 or TRBV12-4 combines with J gene TRBJ2-5; 9 positions agree with TRBD1. This TCR was sampled from a human donor in good health (CMV status not recorded). Some clones in this sample may be carry-over from other donors' samples. The CDR3 protein is CASSSPAGDREETQYF. CDR3 nucleotides: TGTGCCAGCAGTTCACCCGCAGGGGACAGGGAAGAGACCCAGTACTTC.